The 17 T cell receptor beta chains listed next were all sequenced from one sample in a study of radiotherapy plus CTLA-4 blockade in lung cancer. Here immunoSEQ multiplex PCR was the method, and the copy in TCRdb shows in-frame clones only, minus some. The table records approximately 81,000 clones, about four fifths of them present only once. The source was peripheral blood, collected from a patient treated with radiotherapy plus ipilimumab. The receptors originated from a human donor with non-small cell lung cancer who had a partial response to radiotherapy plus ipilimumab. Some clones in this sample may be carry-over from other donors' samples.

To note about this clone: The same CDR3 also results from other DNA sequences found in this sample. The CDR3 loop reads CASSDTGDTQYF. As DNA, the CDR3 is TGTGCCAGCAGTGATACGGGAGATACGCAGTATTTT. The chain recombines TRBV2 with TRBJ2-3; D uncertain. Germline-derived CDR1 and CDR2 are SNHLY and FYNNEI. The CDR3 spans 12 residues. V lost 3 bases to trimming and J lost 5 bases, with 6 bases between them.

This sequence joins TRBV7-2 and TRBJ2-6, with D possibly matching TRBD1 (5 bases). In germline, CDR1 is SGHTA, CDR2 FQGNSA. Trimming stripped 4 bases from V and 0 bases from J, with 10 bases between. The CDR3 extends over 16 amino acids. CDR3 in amino acids: CASSYDRPSGANVLTF. The CDR3 DNA reads TGTGCCAGCAGCTACGACAGACCCTCTGGGGCCAACGTCCTGACTTTC.

The chain carries TRBV7-8 and TRBJ2-6, with 12 bases that match TRBD2. The length of the CDR3 is 20 residues. Germline assignment: CDR1 SGHVS and CDR2 FQNEAQ. The V and J ends lost 3 bases and 3 bases, in that order; junction bases with no gene match: 12. The CDR3 DNA follows: TGTGCCAGCAGCTTCCTCGGACTAGCGGGAATACGAGGTGGGGCCAACGTCCTGACTTTC. Translation gives CASSFLGLAGIRGGANVLTF.

The chain uses TRBV2 and TRBJ2-7; 7 bases fit TRBD1. The CDR3 loop spans 15 amino acids. J gave up 2 bases and V 5 bases, and 9 bases lay outside the gene matches. Germline assignment: CDR1 SNHLY and CDR2 FYNNEI. The CDR3 here is CASSLGRQGTYEQYF. CDR3 coding DNA: TGTGCCAGCAGTCTCGGAAGACAGGGAACCTACGAGCAGTACTTC.

The chain carries TRBV6-6 and TRBJ2-7; maybe TRBD1 (5 bases). Trimming removed 5 bases at V and 0 bases at J, with 11 bases between. Germline-derived CDR1 and CDR2 are MNHNY and SVGAGI (reference sequence). The CDR3 is 14 amino acids. The CDR3 protein is CASSPDTNSYEQYF. DNA for the CDR3: TGTGCCAGCAGTCCGGACACAAACTCCTACGAGCAGTACTTC.

The rearrangement uses TRBV11-3 and TRBJ1-6; 7 nucleotides agree with TRBD1. CDR1 is SGHNT and CDR2 is YENEEA in the germline V gene. The CDR3 consists of 16 residues. J lost 7 bases, V lost 7 bases, and 13 bases had no gene match. In DNA, the CDR3 is TGTGCCAGCAAGGGAGGAGGGACAGCTATCAATTCACCCCTCCACTTT. It specifies CASKGGGTAINSPLHF.

This chain connects TRBV6-1 to TRBJ2-3; 8 positions agree with TRBD2. Looked up from germline, CDR1 is MNHNS and CDR2 is SASEGT. J gave up 6 bases and V 7 bases, and 9 bases lay outside the gene matches. CDR3 length: 14 amino acids. Here the CDR3 reads CASIGVSGGDTQYF. CDR3 bases: TGTGCCAGCATTGGGGTCTCGGGAGGGGATACGCAGTATTTT.

This clone was found a few times. V usage is TRBV11-3 and J usage is TRBJ2-5, with D hard to call. The germline V gene has CDR1 SGHNT and CDR2 YENEEA. Trimming pared 1 base from V and 3 bases from J, leaving 3 bases between. The length of the CDR3 is 12 residues. DNA of the CDR3: TGTGCCAGCAGCTTAGGAGAAGAGACCCAGTACTTC. This codes for CASSLGEETQYF.

V and J are TRBV6-5 and TRBJ1-2; D call uncertain. Trimming shortened V by 0 bases and J by 8 bases, and 10 bases separated the two germline ends. Per germline, CDR1 MNHEY and CDR2 SVGAGI. The CDR3 loop spans 13 amino acids. The CDR3 spells CASSYSPAGGYTF. Here the CDR3 DNA reads TGTGCCAGCAGTTACTCGCCCGCCGGGGGCTACACCTTC.

The table lists this clone with a count of one. The chain employs TRBV4-2 and TRBJ1-5; weak D call: TRBD1 (6 bases). CDR1 is LGHNA, CDR2 YNFKEQ, per germline. Trimming removed 3 bases from V and 3 bases from J, with 12 bases in between. This CDR3 has 15 residues. DNA for the CDR3: TGTGCCAGCAGCCAGAGCAGGGGTGACAATCAGCCCCAGCATTTT. Protein sequence: CASSQSRGDNQPQHF.

The chain combines TRBV5-5 with TRBJ2-6; 8 bases map to TRBD1. In germline, CDR1 is SGHKS, CDR2 YYEKEE (reference sequence). The CDR3 has 19 residues. The ends lost 3 bases at V and 3 bases at J; junction bases unmatched: 14. CDR3 sequence (DNA): TGTGCCAGCAGCTCCACCGCCGGGACAGGATCAGGTGGGGCCAACGTCCTGACTTTC. Protein: CASSSTAGTGSGGANVLTF.

This clone was seen a few times. The V and J genes are TRBV6-6 and TRBJ2-7; 7 bases agree with TRBD1. Germline V lookup: CDR1 MNHNY, CDR2 SVGAGI (reference sequence). The CDR3 spans 15 residues. V lost 5 bases, J lost 2 bases, and 9 bases stayed unmatched. The CDR3 reads CASSSLGQATYEQYF. In nucleotides, the CDR3 is TGTGCCAGCAGTAGTCTCGGACAGGCTACCTACGAGCAGTACTTC.

This chain uses TRBV15 with TRBJ2-5; 7 bases are shared with TRBD2. Per the germline V gene, CDR1 is LNHNV and CDR2 is YYDKDF (reference sequence). This CDR3 region has 15 residues. V was clipped by 2 bases and J by 1 base; unmatched bases: 4. The CDR3 sequence: CATSRLAVFQETQYF. The CDR3 nucleotides are TGTGCCACCAGCAGACTAGCGGTATTCCAAGAGACCCAGTACTTC.

The rearrangement uses TRBV27 and TRBJ1-2; D uncertain. CDR3 size: 15 residues. The germline V and J ends were trimmed by 6 bases and 0 bases, with 14 bases remaining between them. Germline V gives CDR1 MNHEY, CDR2 SMNVEV (reference sequence). CDR3 in amino acids: CASRGLLRTNYGYTF. The CDR3 bases are TGTGCCAGCAGGGGCCTCCTTAGAACTAACTATGGCTACACCTTC.

This clone showed up just once. The V call is TRBV6-1, the J call TRBJ2-4, with D tentatively TRBD1 (6 bases). The V gene's germline CDR1 is MNHNS and CDR2 SASEGT. The CDR3 runs to 15 residues. Between the trimmed V and J ends, which lost 2 bases and 9 bases, there was a span of 17 bases. The CDR3 sequence: CASSERGVGAGIQYF. DNA for the CDR3: TGTGCCAGCAGTGAACGCGGTGTGGGGGCGGGCATTCAGTACTTC.

The V call is TRBV5-4, the J call TRBJ1-4; TRBD1 matches at 9 bases. Looked up from germline, CDR1 is SGHNT and CDR2 is YYREEE (reference sequence). The CDR3 is 14 residues long. Germline trimming cut 4 bases from V and 5 bases from J; bases unmatched to any gene: 3. The CDR3 nucleotides are TGTGCCAGCAGCACAGGACAGGGGAATGAAAAACTGTTTTTT. Its translation: CASSTGQGNEKLFF.

The chain joins TRBV4-3 to TRBJ2-5; TRBD2 agrees at 7 bases. Germline V gene data show CDR1 as LGHNA and CDR2 as YSLEER. With V trimmed by 1 base and J by 1 base, 9 bases remained unmatched. The CDR3 runs 17 residues. The CDR3 region is CASSQGESGIPQETQYF. CDR3 sequence (DNA): TGCGCCAGCAGCCAAGGTGAAAGCGGGATCCCCCAAGAGACCCAGTACTTC.